This T cell receptor (beta chain) emerged from a study of PD-L1 blockade in urothelial cancer. The V gene's germline CDR1 is SQVTM and CDR2 ANQGSEA. This CDR3 comprises 13 residues. Every PCR was spiked with synthetic TCR analog templates. Produced via immunoSEQ multiplex PCR; TCRdb's table is partial and in-frame only. The sample has 100,000 or so clones, about 85% seen once. This clonotype was obtained from a man in his fifties with urothelial cancer. Material: PBMCs, obtained around atezolizumab (anti-PD-L1) treatment. The chain recombines TRBV29-1 with TRBJ2-1, with D possibly matching TRBD1 (6 bases). The CDR3 region is CNVSTGQYNEQFF. CDR3 sequence (DNA): TGCAACGTCTCTACCGGACAGTACAATGAGCAGTTCTTC.